A single sample is the source of the 7 T cell receptor beta chains below, sequenced in a study of PD-1 blockade in classical Hodgkin lymphoma. Each patient experienced a relapse that followed autologous stem cell transplantation, and brentuximab vedotin exposure varied. Sequencing was performed with immunoSEQ multiplex PCR; in TCRdb, only in-frame clones are kept and a portion is missing. The sample holds tens of thousands of clones, 89% seen once. The source was peripheral blood mononuclear cells (PBMCs), collected at baseline. The receptors stem from a human donor with classical Hodgkin lymphoma.

V and J are TRBV28 and TRBJ2-1; weak D call: TRBD1 (7 bases). The CDR3 sequence is 16 residues long. Per germline, CDR1 MDHEN and CDR2 SYDVKM. V was trimmed by 5 bases and J by 2 bases, leaving 16 bases between them. The DNA for the CDR3 is TGTGCCAGCAGTCCGGAGGGGGCTGGGACCTACAATGAGCAGTTCTTC. Protein sequence: CASSPEGAGTYNEQFF. Full variable domain (rest looked up from reference TRBV28 and TRBJ2-1): DVKVTQSSRYLVKRTGEKVFLECVQDMDHENMFWYRQDPGLGLRLIYFSYDVKMKEKGDIPEGYSVSREKKERFSLILESASTNQTSMYLCASSPEGAGTYNEQFFGPGTRLTVL.

In this sample, this clone turned up a few times. The chain employs TRBV28 and TRBJ2-7, with 7 positions matching TRBD1. The V segment lost 4 bases and the J segment 6 bases; nucleotides outside the gene matches: 21. Germline V gene lookup returns CDR1 MDHEN and CDR2 SYDVKM. The CDR3 is 18 amino acids. CDR3 protein: CASSWGSLADRVGREQYF. The CDR3 DNA reads as TGTGCCAGCAGTTGGGGATCACTCGCTGACAGGGTAGGGCGCGAGCAGTACTTC.

This clone was counted a few times. The chain uses TRBV6-5 and TRBJ1-2; TRBD1 matches at 7 bases. Trimming at V came to 5 bases and at J to 8 bases, leaving 8 bases not matched to a gene. This CDR3 is 13 amino acids long. CDR1 is MNHEY, CDR2 SVGAGI, per germline. The CDR3 protein is CASSLDRVGGYTF. CDR3 in DNA: TGTGCCAGCAGTCTAGACAGGGTAGGCGGCTACACCTTC.

The CDR3 region is CASSLVGVHNEQFF. The DNA for the CDR3 is TGTGCCAGCAGCTTAGTGGGGGTCCACAATGAGCAGTTCTTC. This chain joins TRBV7-8 and TRBJ2-1; D possibly matches TRBD1 or TRBD2 (5 bases each). This CDR3 comprises 14 residues. Looked up from germline, CDR1 is SGHVS and CDR2 is FQNEAQ. Trimming stripped 1 base from V and 5 bases from J, with 9 bases between.

The chain couples TRBV2 to TRBJ1-5, with 7 nucleotides matching TRBD1. CDR1 is SNHLY and CDR2 is FYNNEI in the germline V gene. This CDR3 region has 14 residues. The ends lost 8 bases at V and 1 base at J; junction bases unmatched: 5. CDR3 sequence reads: CASLAGGSNQPQHF. The CDR3 DNA is TGTGCCAGCCTAGCAGGGGGGAGCAATCAGCCCCAGCATTTT.

V is TRBV7-9 and J is TRBJ2-7, with D perhaps being TRBD1 or TRBD2 (5 bases each). Trimming removed 8 bases at V and 3 bases at J, with 14 bases between. CDR3 size: 13 residues. The V gene's germline CDR1 is SEHNR and CDR2 FQNEAQ (reference sequence). In DNA, the CDR3 is TGTGCCAGCGGCCTGGCAGGGAGCTACGAGCAGTACTTC. Its protein product is CASGLAGSYEQYF.

V usage is TRBV2 and J usage is TRBJ2-7, with 9 bases lining up with TRBD1. Per the germline V gene, CDR1 is SNHLY and CDR2 is FYNNEI. The CDR3 covers 14 residues. V was pared by 2 bases and J by 6 bases, with 5 bases of the junction left unmatched. CDR3 nucleotide sequence: TGTGCCAGCAGTGAAAGGGACAGGGTGTTCGAGCAGTACTTC. This gives the protein CASSERDRVFEQYF.